Below are 7 T cell receptor beta chains sequenced from a single sample in a study of identical twins. TCRdb reprocessed the 5' RACE reads via MiXCR and lists one record per CDR3 protein. Of around 340,000 distinct CDR3 sequences in the sample, 7% to 9.5% are singletons; the top ten hold 7.5% to 9.5%. Sequencing input: naive T cells sorted from blood. The receptor source for this set is a woman in her forties or fifties in good health.

The chain uses TRBV18 and TRBJ2-3, with no clear D. Trimming pared 0 bases from V and 5 bases from J, leaving 6 bases between. There are 13 residues in the CDR3. Germline values: CDR1 KGHSH, CDR2 LQKENI. As DNA, the CDR3 is TGTGCCAGCTCACCACCGAAACTAGATACGCAGTATTTT. Translated, it gives CASSPPKLDTQYF.

The chain is built from TRBV30 and TRBJ2-5; weak D call: TRBD1 (5 bases). The ends were cut back, 3 bases at V and 5 bases at J, with 10 bases in the middle. The CDR3 is 12 residues long. Germline V gene sequence: CDR1 GTSNPN, CDR2 SVGIG (reference sequence). CDR3 protein: CAWRVAGETQYF. The CDR3 DNA reads TGTGCCTGGAGGGTTGCAGGGGAGACCCAGTACTTC.

This clonotype came up many times. The chain recombines TRBV20-1 with TRBJ2-1, with 14 bases lining up with TRBD2. Trimming cost V 0 bases and J 3 bases; bases outside gene matches: 10. Looked up from germline, CDR1 is DFQATT and CDR2 is SNEGSKA (reference sequence). This CDR3 comprises 19 residues. CDR3 DNA: TGCAGTGCTAGAGATTTAGGGACTAGCGGGAGTTCTGACTACAATGAGCAGTTCTTC. This encodes CSARDLGTSGSSDYNEQFF.

This clonotype was counted ten times or more. The CDR3 sequence: CASSLLPYEGTGEQYF. In nucleotides, the CDR3 is TGTGCCAGCAGCTTACTCCCCTACGAGGGAACGGGCGAGCAGTACTTC. The chain uses TRBV7-9 and TRBJ2-7, with D perhaps matching TRBD2 (5 bases). CDR1 and CDR2 from the germline V gene are SEHNR and FQNEAQ (reference sequence). This CDR3 is built from 16 residues. The ends were cut back, 2 bases at V and 6 bases at J, with 20 bases in the middle.

The chain employs TRBV29-1 and TRBJ2-7, with D possibly being TRBD1 (5 bases). Trimming cost V 2 bases and J 2 bases, with 13 bases left between them. This CDR3 has 14 residues. In germline, CDR1 is SQVTM, CDR2 ANQGSEA. The CDR3, as DNA: TGCAGCGTTGAACTGCAGGGATTACCCTACGAGCAGTACTTC. It translates to CSVELQGLPYEQYF.

In its sample, this clonotype was seen many times. This chain connects TRBV12-3 or TRBV12-4 to TRBJ2-1; tentative D call: TRBD2 (6 bases). Trimming removed 4 bases at V and 5 bases at J, with 12 bases between. CDR3 length equals 14 residues. The CDR3 region has the DNA TGTGCCAGCAGTTCGGGACTCGACGACAATGAGCAGTTCTTC. This translates into CASSSGLDDNEQFF.

The sample holds a few counts of this clonotype. The chain couples TRBV3-1 to TRBJ2-7; no firm D call. Germline CDR1 reads LGHDT; CDR2 reads YNNKEL (reference sequence). The CDR3 contains 13 residues. V lost 0 bases to trimming and J lost 6 bases, with 9 bases between them. The CDR3 is CASSQDLVGEQYF. CDR3 coding DNA: TGTGCCAGCAGCCAAGATCTGGTGGGCGAGCAGTACTTC.